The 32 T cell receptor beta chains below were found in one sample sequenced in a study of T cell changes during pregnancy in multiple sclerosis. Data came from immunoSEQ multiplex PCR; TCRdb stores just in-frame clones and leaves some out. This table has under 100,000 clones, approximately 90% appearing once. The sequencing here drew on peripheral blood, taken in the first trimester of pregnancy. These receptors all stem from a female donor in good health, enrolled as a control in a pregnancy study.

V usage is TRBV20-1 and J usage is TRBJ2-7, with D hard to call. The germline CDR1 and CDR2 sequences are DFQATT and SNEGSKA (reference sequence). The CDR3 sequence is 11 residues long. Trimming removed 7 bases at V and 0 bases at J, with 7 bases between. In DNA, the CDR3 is TGCAGTGTATCCAGCTCCTACGAGCAGTACTTC. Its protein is CSVSSSYEQYF.

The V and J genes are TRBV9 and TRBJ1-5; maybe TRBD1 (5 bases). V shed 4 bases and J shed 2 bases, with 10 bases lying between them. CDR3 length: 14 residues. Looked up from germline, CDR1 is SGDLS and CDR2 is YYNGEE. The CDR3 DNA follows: TGTGCCAGCAGCCCCGGGGGGGGCAATCAGCCCCAGCATTTT. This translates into CASSPGGGNQPQHF.

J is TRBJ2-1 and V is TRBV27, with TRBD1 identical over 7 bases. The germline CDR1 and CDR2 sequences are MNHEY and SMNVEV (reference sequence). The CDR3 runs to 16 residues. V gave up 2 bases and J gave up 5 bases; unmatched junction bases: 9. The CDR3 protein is CASSLDRTGSHNEQFF. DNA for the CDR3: TGTGCCAGCAGTTTAGATCGGACAGGATCACACAATGAGCAGTTCTTC.

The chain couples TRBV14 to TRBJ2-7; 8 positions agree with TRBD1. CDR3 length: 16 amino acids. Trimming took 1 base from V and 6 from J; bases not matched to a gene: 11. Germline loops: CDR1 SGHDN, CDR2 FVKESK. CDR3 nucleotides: TGTGCCAGCAGCCAAGCCCCCGGACAGGGCCTCCTCGAGCAGTACTTC. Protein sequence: CASSQAPGQGLLEQYF.

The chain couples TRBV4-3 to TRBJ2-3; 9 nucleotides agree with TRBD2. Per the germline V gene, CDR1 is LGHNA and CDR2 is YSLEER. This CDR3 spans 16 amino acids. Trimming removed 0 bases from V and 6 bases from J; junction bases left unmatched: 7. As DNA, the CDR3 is TGCGCCAGCAGCCAAGACACCCGGCGGGGGGGGGATACGCAGTATTTT. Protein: CASSQDTRRGGDTQYF.

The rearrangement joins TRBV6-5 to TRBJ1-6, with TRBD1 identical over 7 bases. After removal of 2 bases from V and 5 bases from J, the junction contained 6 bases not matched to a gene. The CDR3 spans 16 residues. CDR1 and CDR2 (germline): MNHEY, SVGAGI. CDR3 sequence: CASSYPRDRNNSPLHF. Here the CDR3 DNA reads TGTGCCAGCAGTTACCCCAGGGACAGAAATAATTCACCCCTCCACTTT.

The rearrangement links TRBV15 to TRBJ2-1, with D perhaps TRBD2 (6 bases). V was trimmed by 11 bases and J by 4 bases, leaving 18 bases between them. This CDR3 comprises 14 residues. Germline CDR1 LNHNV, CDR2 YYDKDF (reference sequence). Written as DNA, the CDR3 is TGTGCCTCCGGAGTGGGAGGATATTACAATGAGCAGTTCTTC. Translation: CASGVGGYYNEQFF.

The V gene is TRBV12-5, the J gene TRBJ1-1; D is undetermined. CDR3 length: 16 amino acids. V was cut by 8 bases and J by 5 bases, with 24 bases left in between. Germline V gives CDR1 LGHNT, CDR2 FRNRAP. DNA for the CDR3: TGTGCTAGTACGGGCCGAACGGGGTCAGGACGAACTGAAGCTTTCTTT. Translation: CASTGRTGSGRTEAFF.

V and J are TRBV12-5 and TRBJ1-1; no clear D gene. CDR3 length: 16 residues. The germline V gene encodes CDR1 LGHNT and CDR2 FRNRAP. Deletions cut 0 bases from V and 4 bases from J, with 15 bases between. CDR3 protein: CASGLVMGGRVTEAFF. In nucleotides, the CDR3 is TGTGCTAGTGGTTTGGTAATGGGAGGGAGGGTCACTGAAGCTTTCTTT.

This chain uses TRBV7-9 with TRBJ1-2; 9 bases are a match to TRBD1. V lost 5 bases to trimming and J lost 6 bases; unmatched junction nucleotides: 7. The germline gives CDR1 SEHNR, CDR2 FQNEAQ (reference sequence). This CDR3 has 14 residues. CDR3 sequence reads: CASSLATGGNGYTF. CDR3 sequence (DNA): TGTGCCAGCAGCCTTGCTACAGGGGGCAATGGCTACACCTTC.

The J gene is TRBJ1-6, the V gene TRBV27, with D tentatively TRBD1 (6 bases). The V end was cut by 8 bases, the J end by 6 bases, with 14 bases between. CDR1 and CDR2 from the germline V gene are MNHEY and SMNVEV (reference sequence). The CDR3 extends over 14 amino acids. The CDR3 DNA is TGTGCCAGCTCCTGGGGGCCCATTAATTCACCCCTCCACTTT. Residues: CASSWGPINSPLHF.

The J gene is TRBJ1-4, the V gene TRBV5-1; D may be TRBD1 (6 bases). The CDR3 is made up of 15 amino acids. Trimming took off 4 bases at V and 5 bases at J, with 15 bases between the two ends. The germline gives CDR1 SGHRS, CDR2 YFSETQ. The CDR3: CASSPNRDRNEKLFF. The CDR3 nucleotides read TGCGCCAGCAGCCCAAACAGGGACCGGAATGAAAAACTGTTTTTT.

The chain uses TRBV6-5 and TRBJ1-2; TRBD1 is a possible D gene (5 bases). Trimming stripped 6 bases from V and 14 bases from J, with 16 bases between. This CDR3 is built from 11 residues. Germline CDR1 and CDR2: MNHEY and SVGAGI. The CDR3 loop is CASSSSGTWTF. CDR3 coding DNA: TGTGCCAGCAGCTCCTCGGGGACTTGGACCTTC.

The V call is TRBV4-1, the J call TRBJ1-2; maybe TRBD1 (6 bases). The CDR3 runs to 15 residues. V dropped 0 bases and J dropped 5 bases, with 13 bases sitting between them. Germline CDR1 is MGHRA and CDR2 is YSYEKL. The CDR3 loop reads CASSQDLTGIYGYTF. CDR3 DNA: TGCGCCAGCAGCCAAGACTTAACAGGGATATATGGCTACACCTTC.

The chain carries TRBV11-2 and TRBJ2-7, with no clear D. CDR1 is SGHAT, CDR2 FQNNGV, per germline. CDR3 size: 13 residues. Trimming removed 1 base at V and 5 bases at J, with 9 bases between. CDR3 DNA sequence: TGTGCCAGCAGCTTAGGGCAACGGGACGAGCAGTACTTC. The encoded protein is CASSLGQRDEQYF.

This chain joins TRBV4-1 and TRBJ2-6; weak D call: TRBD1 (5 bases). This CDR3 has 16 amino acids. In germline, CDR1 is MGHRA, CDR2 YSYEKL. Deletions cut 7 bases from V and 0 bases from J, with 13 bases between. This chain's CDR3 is CASTLHRNSGANVLTF. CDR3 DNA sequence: TGCGCCAGCACCCTACACAGGAACTCTGGGGCCAACGTCCTGACTTTC.

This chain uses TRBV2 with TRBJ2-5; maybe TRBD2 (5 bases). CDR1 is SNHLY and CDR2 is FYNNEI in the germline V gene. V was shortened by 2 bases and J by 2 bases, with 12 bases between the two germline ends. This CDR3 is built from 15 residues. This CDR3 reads CASSETGISQETQYF. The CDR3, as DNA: TGTGCCAGCAGTGAAACCGGGATCTCTCAAGAGACCCAGTACTTC.

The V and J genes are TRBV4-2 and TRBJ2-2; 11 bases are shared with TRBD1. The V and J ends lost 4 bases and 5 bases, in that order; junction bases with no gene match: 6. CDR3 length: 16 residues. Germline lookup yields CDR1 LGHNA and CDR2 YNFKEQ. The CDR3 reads CASSREGQGVTGELFF. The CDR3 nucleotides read TGTGCCAGCAGCCGCGAGGGACAGGGGGTGACCGGGGAGCTGTTTTTT.

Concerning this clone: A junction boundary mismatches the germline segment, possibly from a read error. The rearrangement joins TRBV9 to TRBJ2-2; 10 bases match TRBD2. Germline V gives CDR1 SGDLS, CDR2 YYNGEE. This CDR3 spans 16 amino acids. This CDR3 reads CASSTTGLANTGKLFF. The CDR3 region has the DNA TGTGCCAGCAGCACCACGGGACTAGCGAACACCGGGAAGCTGTTTTTT.

DNA of the CDR3: TGTGCCAGCAGCTATGGAAGCGGGGGGGCCGAAGAGACCCAGTACTTC. This codes for CASSYGSGGAEETQYF. V usage is TRBV11-1 and J usage is TRBJ2-5; TRBD2 aligns across 10 bases. Germline CDR1 reads SGHAT; CDR2 reads FQDESV (reference sequence). CDR3 length: 16 residues. The V segment lost 4 bases and the J segment 3 bases; nucleotides outside the gene matches: 8.

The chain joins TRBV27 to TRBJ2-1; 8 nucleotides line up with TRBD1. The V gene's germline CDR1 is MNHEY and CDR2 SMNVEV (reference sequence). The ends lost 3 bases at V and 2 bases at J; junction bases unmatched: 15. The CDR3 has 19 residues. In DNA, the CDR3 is TGTGCCAGCAGTTTCCCGACAGGGGACGGGAAAGGACCCTACAATGAGCAGTTCTTC. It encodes CASSFPTGDGKGPYNEQFF.

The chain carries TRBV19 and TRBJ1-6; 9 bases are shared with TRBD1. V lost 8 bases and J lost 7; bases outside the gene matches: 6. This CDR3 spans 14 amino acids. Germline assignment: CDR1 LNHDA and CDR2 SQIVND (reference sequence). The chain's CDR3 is CASSRDRENSPLHF. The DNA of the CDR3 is TGTGCCAGTTCCCGGGACAGGGAAAATTCACCCCTCCACTTT. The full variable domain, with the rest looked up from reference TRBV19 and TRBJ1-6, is DGGITQSPKYLFRKEGQNVTLSCEQNLNHDAMYWYRQDPGQGLRLIYYSQIVNDFQKGDIAEGYSVSREKKESFPLTVTSAQKNPTAFYLCASSRDRENSPLHFGNGTRLTVT.

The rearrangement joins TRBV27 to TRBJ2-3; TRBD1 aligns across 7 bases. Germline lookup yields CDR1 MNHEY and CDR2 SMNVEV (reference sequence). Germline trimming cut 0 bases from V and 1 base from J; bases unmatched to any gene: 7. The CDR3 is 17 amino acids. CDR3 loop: CASSLSETGQGTDTQYF. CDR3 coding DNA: TGTGCCAGCAGTTTATCGGAAACTGGACAGGGCACAGATACGCAGTATTTT.

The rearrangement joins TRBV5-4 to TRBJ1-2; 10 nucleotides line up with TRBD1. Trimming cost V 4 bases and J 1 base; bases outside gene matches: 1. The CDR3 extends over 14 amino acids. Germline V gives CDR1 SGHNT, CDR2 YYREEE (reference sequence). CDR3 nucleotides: TGTGCCAGCAGCCGGGACAGGGGTAACTATGGCTACACCTTC. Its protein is CASSRDRGNYGYTF.

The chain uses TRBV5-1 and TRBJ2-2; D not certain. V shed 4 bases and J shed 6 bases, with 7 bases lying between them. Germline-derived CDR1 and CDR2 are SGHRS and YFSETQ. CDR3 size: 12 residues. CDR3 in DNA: TGCGCCAGCAGCCCAAACTCCGGGGAGCTGTTTTTT. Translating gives CASSPNSGELFF.

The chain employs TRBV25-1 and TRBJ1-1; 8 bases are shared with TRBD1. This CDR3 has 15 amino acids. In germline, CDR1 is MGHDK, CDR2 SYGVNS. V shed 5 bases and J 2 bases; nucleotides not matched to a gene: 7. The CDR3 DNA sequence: TGTGCCAGCAGTCGTCAGGGGGCCGACAACACTGAAGCTTTCTTT. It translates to CASSRQGADNTEAFF.

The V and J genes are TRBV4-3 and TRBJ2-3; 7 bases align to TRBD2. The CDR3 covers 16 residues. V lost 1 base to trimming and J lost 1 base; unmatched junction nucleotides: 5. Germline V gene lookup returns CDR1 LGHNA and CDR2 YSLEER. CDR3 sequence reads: CASSQGLGGGTDTQYF. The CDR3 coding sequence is TGCGCCAGCAGCCAAGGGTTGGGGGGGGGCACAGATACGCAGTATTTT.

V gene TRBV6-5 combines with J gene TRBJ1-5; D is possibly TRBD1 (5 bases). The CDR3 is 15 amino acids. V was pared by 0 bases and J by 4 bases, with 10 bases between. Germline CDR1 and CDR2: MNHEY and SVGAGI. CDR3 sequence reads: CASSYSSGGNQPQHF. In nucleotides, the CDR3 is TGTGCCAGCAGTTACTCGAGCGGGGGGAATCAGCCCCAGCATTTT.

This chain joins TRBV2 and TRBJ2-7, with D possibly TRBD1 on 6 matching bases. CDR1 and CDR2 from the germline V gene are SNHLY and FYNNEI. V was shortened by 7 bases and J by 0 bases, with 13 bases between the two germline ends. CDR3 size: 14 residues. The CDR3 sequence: CASMQGPGSYEQYF. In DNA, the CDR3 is TGTGCCAGCATGCAGGGGCCTGGCTCCTACGAGCAGTACTTC.

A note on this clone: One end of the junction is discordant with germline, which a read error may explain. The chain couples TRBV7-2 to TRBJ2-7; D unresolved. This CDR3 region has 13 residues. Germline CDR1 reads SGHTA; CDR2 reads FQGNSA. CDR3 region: CVSSLVTNYEQYF. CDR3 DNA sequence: TGTGTCAGCAGCCTGGTCACAAACTACGAGCAGTACTTC.

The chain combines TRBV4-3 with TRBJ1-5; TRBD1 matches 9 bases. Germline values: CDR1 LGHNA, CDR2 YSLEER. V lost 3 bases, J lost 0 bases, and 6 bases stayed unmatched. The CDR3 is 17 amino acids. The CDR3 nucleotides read TGCGCCAGCAGCCAGACGACAGGGGGAAATAGCAATCAGCCCCAGCATTTT. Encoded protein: CASSQTTGGNSNQPQHF.

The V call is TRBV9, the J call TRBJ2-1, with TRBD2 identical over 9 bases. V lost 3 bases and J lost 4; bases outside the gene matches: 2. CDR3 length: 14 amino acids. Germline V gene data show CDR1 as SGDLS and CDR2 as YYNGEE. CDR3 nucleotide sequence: TGTGCCAGCAGCGCAGCGGGGGGTTACAATGAGCAGTTCTTC. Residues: CASSAAGGYNEQFF.